This T cell receptor beta chain was identified during a study of spatial heterogeneity in lung cancer. Study overall: TCR transcript counts in tumor regions correlated strongly with a T cell module score from matched bulk RNA-seq.

This clonotype was counted at least ten times. No antigen is known for it. This CDR3 region has 11 residues. The germline V gene encodes CDR1 SGHAT and CDR2 FQNNGV. The V gene lost 1 base and the J gene lost 7 bases, with 4 bases spanning the gap. Every TCR cDNA molecule carried a tag that served as a unique molecular identifier. TCRdb independently ran MiXCR on the 5' RACE reads; one entry per CDR3 protein. Among 8,000 or so distinct CDR3 sequences listed, more than 6% were seen once. Notes on the study in general: How many expanded intratumoral alpha and beta TCRs were present tracked the tumor mutation count, which was a count of nonsynonymous mutations.

Time point specified: sample taken at primary tumor resection. Without sorting, whole RNA was sequenced from tumor, nontumor lung or frozen PBMC. This sequence was found in a male donor with early-stage non-small cell lung cancer. The source material was lung tumor tissue, sampled at surgery. The chain is built from TRBV11-2 and TRBJ2-5; D is unresolved. For the CDR3, the DNA is TGTGCCAGCAGCTTAGTAGGGACCCAGTACTTC. Amino acid sequence: CASSLVGTQYF.